Listed below are T cell receptor beta chains from one sample, sequenced in a study of blood T cell repertoires in COVID-19. The protocol was immunoSEQ multiplex PCR, while the TCRdb copy is restricted to in-frame clones and leaves out a portion. Of 250,000 to 350,000 clones listed, 88% were seen once; the top ten hold approximately 7%. The source material was peripheral blood. The receptors were gathered from a young woman who had recovered from COVID-19. Both conserved end residues are part of each CDR3. D genes are given only for firm matches. Not every row has a clone size; where given, it reads once, few, many or a size class.

v_call,d_call,j_call,clone_size,cdr3_aa,cdr3_nt
TRBV10-3,TRBD1,TRBJ2-7,.,CAIKGQGSYEQYF,TGTGCCATCAAGGGACAGGGGTCCTACGAGCAGTACTTC
TRBV19,.,TRBJ2-2,.,CASIQEGVTGELFF,TGTGCCAGTATCCAGGAGGGCGTCACCGGGGAGCTGTTTTTT
TRBV11-1,.,TRBJ1-1,.,CASSPGGKNTEAFF,TGTGCCAGCAGCCCCGGGGGGAAGAACACTGAAGCTTTCTTT
TRBV7-9,.,TRBJ2-2,.,CASIGTINSRETGELFF,TGTGCCAGCATTGGGACAATAAACAGTCGAGAGACCGGGGAGCTGTTTTTT
TRBV16,.,TRBJ1-2,.,CASSQLEGYGYTF,TGTGCCAGCAGCCAATTAGAGGGATATGGCTACACCTTC
TRBV25-1,TRBD2,TRBJ2-1,.,CASSSAGGYNEQFF,TGTGCCAGCAGTTCTGCGGGGGGGTACAATGAGCAGTTCTTC
TRBV3-1/TRBV3-2,TRBD2,TRBJ2-5,.,CASSQGVAGGFETQYF,TGTGCCAGCAGCCAAGGGGTAGCGGGGGGTTTTGAGACCCAGTACTTC
TRBV7-2,.,TRBJ1-2,.,CASRATGQALYGYTF,TGTGCCAGCAGAGCCACAGGGCAGGCGTTGTATGGCTACACCTTC
TRBV28,.,TRBJ2-7,.,CASSPGTVELGGQYF,TGTGCCAGCAGTCCAGGGACAGTTGAGCTGGGGGGGCAGTACTTC
TRBV5-5,TRBD2,TRBJ2-1,once,CASSLEPSGGVQFF,TGTGCCAGCAGCTTGGAACCCTCCGGGGGGGTACAGTTCTTC
TRBV29-1,.,TRBJ2-2,.,CSVRRSTGELFF,TGCAGCGTCCGACGGAGCACCGGGGAGCTGTTTTTT
TRBV7-8,.,TRBJ1-3,.,CASSPNSGNTIYF,TGTGCCAGCAGCCCCAACTCTGGAAACACCATATATTTT
TRBV7-6,.,TRBJ2-7,.,CASSNPGVHYEQYF,TGTGCCAGCAGCAACCCCGGGGTTCACTACGAGCAGTACTTC
TRBV6-5,.,TRBJ1-1,few,CASSPRTRTEAFF,TGTGCCAGCAGTCCGCGGACACGCACTGAAGCTTTCTTT
TRBV7-9,.,TRBJ2-1,.,CASMRGGSNNEQFF,TGTGCCAGCATGAGGGGGGGCAGTAACAATGAGCAGTTCTTC
TRBV11-1,TRBD2,TRBJ2-3,.,CASSVRTSGGTDTQYF,TGTGCCAGCAGCGTAAGGACTAGCGGGGGCACAGATACGCAGTATTTT
TRBV28,.,TRBJ2-7,.,CASSHRVPGSYEQYF,TGTGCCAGCAGCCACCGGGTCCCCGGTTCCTACGAGCAGTACTTC
TRBV9,TRBD1,TRBJ1-1,.,CASSATGGGTEAFF,TGTGCCAGCAGCGCGACAGGGGGCGGCACTGAAGCTTTCTTT
TRBV6-5,TRBD1,TRBJ2-7,.,CASSYSTGAPYEQYF,TGTGCCAGCAGTTACTCGACAGGGGCCCCCTACGAGCAGTACTTC
TRBV7-2,.,TRBJ2-3,.,CASSSQKIGGGDTQYF,TGTGCCAGCAGCTCACAAAAAATCGGGGGAGGAGATACGCAGTATTTT
TRBV3-1/TRBV3-2,TRBD1,TRBJ1-4,.,CASSQGQGSEKLFF,TGTGCCAGCAGCCAGGGACAGGGAAGCGAAAAACTGTTTTTT
TRBV2,.,TRBJ1-2,.,CASSLGGDYGYTF,TGTGCCAGCAGTTTAGGGGGGGACTATGGCTACACCTTC
TRBV5-6,.,TRBJ1-4,.,CASSWEQGSNEKLFF,TGTGCCAGCAGCTGGGAACAGGGTTCGAATGAAAAACTGTTTTTT
TRBV28,.,TRBJ1-5,.,CASSRTGLLGNQPQHF,TGTGCCAGCAGTCGCACAGGGCTCCTAGGCAATCAGCCCCAGCATTTT
TRBV12-5,TRBD1,TRBJ2-5,.,CASGRQGVETQYF,TGTGCTAGTGGCCGACAGGGCGTTGAGACCCAGTACTTC
TRBV5-4,TRBD1,TRBJ2-7,once,CASSPGTGGIDEQYF,TGTGCCAGCAGCCCGGGGACAGGGGGCATCGACGAGCAGTACTTC
TRBV20-1,.,TRBJ2-3,.,CSVTRADTQYF,TGCAGTGTCACGCGGGCAGATACGCAGTATTTT
TRBV5-6,.,TRBJ2-7,.,CASSLSLGNGGSLAYEQYF,TGTGCCAGCAGCTTGAGTCTCGGAAACGGCGGTTCCCTCGCCTACGAGCAGTACTTC
TRBV27,TRBD2,TRBJ2-2,.,CASSLEVSGGASGELFF,TGTGCCAGCAGTCTAGAGGTATCCGGGGGGGCCTCCGGGGAGCTGTTTTTT
TRBV6-5,.,TRBJ1-1,.,CASGEPGTEAFF,TGTGCCAGCGGGGAGCCGGGGACTGAAGCTTTCTTT
TRBV25-1,TRBD1,TRBJ1-1,.,CASRNLGTGNTEAFF,TGTGCCAGCAGGAATCTTGGGACAGGGAACACTGAAGCTTTCTTT
TRBV24-1,.,TRBJ1-5,.,CATVSGGRLNQPQHF,TGTGCCACCGTCTCGGGGGGGAGGCTAAATCAGCCCCAGCATTTT
TRBV6-5,.,TRBJ1-1,.,CASRGPGDGTEAFF,TGTGCCAGCAGGGGGCCAGGGGATGGGACTGAAGCTTTCTTT
TRBV10-3,TRBD1,TRBJ2-2,.,CAISKPSRGSNTGELFF,TGTGCCATCAGTAAACCTTCCAGGGGGTCGAACACCGGGGAGCTGTTTTTT
TRBV7-2,.,TRBJ1-6,.,CASSSRGWGSPLHF,TGTGCCAGCAGCTCCAGGGGTTGGGGTTCACCCCTCCACTTT
TRBV19,.,TRBJ1-2,.,CASSQYRAGGYTF,TGTGCCAGTAGTCAGTATCGGGCAGGCGGGTACACCTTC
TRBV9,TRBD1,TRBJ2-7,.,CASSFRPGQSYEQYF,TGTGCCAGCAGCTTCCGCCCGGGACAGTCCTACGAGCAGTACTTC
TRBV29-1,TRBD1,TRBJ1-2,.,CSARRGPGGIGYGYTF,TGCAGCGCCAGAAGGGGACCAGGGGGTATCGGCTATGGCTACACCTTC
TRBV28,.,TRBJ1-5,.,CASSFGGDSNQPQHF,TGTGCCAGCAGTTTCGGCGGAGATAGCAATCAGCCCCAGCATTTT
TRBV29-1,TRBD1,TRBJ1-6,.,CSARQGAGNSPLHF,TGCAGCGCCCGACAGGGGGCCGGTAATTCACCCCTCCACTTT
TRBV4-2,.,TRBJ2-5,.,CASSHRETQYF,TGTGCCAGCAGCCACAGGGAGACCCAGTACTTC
TRBV11-2,.,TRBJ2-7,once,CASSLELSSSSYEQYF,TGTGCCAGCAGCTTAGAGCTCAGTTCCAGCTCCTACGAGCAGTACTTC
TRBV3-1/TRBV3-2,.,TRBJ2-1,.,CASSQTAVGPLQFF,TGTGCCAGCAGCCAAACGGCGGTAGGTCCCCTTCAGTTCTTC
TRBV20-1,.,TRBJ1-2,.,CSADTNYGYTF,TGCAGTGCTGACACAAACTATGGCTACACCTTC
TRBV19,TRBD2,TRBJ2-1,.,CASIERGARSEQFF,TGTGCCAGTATTGAGCGGGGGGCCCGTAGTGAGCAGTTCTTC
TRBV15,.,TRBJ1-2,.,CATSRIPDRYPYGYTF,TGTGCCACCAGCAGGATACCGGACAGATACCCTTATGGCTACACCTTC
TRBV29-1,TRBD1,TRBJ1-2,.,CSVDAGGHGYTF,TGCAGCGTTGATGCAGGGGGCCATGGCTACACCTTC